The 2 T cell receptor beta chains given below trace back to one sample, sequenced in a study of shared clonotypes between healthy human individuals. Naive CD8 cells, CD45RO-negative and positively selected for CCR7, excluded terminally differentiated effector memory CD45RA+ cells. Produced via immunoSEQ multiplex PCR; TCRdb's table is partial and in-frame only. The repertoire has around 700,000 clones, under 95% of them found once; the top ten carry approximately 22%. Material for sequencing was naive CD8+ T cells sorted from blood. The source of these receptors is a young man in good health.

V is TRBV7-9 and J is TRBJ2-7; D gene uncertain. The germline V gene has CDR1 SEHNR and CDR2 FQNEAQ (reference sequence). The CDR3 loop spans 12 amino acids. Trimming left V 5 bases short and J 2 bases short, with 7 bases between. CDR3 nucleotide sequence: TGTGCCAGCAGCCATGGCCCCTACGAGCAGTACTTC. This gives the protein CASSHGPYEQYF.

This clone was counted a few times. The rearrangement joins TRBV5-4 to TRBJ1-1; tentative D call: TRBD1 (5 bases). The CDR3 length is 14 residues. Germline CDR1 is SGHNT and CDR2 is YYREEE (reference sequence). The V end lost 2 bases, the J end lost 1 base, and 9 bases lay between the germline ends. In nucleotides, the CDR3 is TGTGCCAGCAGCTTTCAAGACAGGAACACTGAAGCTTTCTTT. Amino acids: CASSFQDRNTEAFF.